This TCR beta chain is from a study of cytomegalovirus exposure and HLA in healthy donors. To note about this clone: What it binds is unknown.

Findings of the study overall: Across HLA loci, a later analysis found differing TCR association rates, with DRB1 most and HLA-C fewest. Some public TCRs appeared in many individuals, while most sequences were rare.

The PCR employed 60 Vbeta primers together with 13 Jbeta primers. The method was immunoSEQ multiplex PCR; TCRdb's version includes in-frame clones alone and lacks a portion of them. There are some 110,000 clones in the sample; around 76% occur only once, and about 16% lies in the top ten. This CDR3 comprises 14 residues. Germline V gene sequence: CDR1 MNHNS, CDR2 SASEGT. The chain uses TRBV6-1 and TRBJ2-5; 7 bases fit TRBD2. TRBJ2-7 matches the DNA end more closely, so the J call is doubtful. The clonotype originates from a man aged 50 to 59 in good health and CMV-seropositive. Material: PBMCs. The CDR3, as DNA: TGTGCCAGCAGCCACCTCGGGGGGTTCTACGAGCAGTACTTC. Its translation: CASSHLGGFYEQYF.